The next 15 T cell receptor beta chains were all read from a single sample in a study of cytotoxic CD8 clonotypes in ibrutinib-treated CLL. Sequencing used immunoSEQ multiplex PCR; TCRdb keeps in-frame clones, though not all of them. The sample includes around 310,000 clones, around four fifths of them seen just once. The material sequenced was PBMCs, taken before ibrutinib treatment. These receptors all come from a human donor with chronic lymphocytic leukemia.

The rearrangement uses TRBV5-1 and TRBJ1-4; D is unresolved. The germline V and J ends were trimmed by 4 bases and 4 bases, with 23 bases remaining between them. The CDR3 has 18 amino acids. Germline loops: CDR1 SGHRS, CDR2 YFSETQ. DNA for the CDR3: TGCGCCAGCAGCCAGCTGGGAGGGCCCGAACGTCTTAATGAAAAACTGTTTTTT. It yields the protein CASSQLGGPERLNEKLFF. The full variable domain, completed using reference TRBV5-1 and TRBJ1-4, is KAGVTQTPRYLIKTRGQQVTLSCSPISGHRSVSWYQQTPGQGLQFLFEYFSETQRNKGNFPGRFSGRQFSNSRSEMNVSTLELGDSALYLCASSQLGGPERLNEKLFFGSGTQLSVL.

The CDR3 loop is CASSYGVRTGNTIYF. CDR3 DNA sequence: TGTGCCAGCAGTTACGGGGTTAGAACTGGAAACACCATATATTTT. The gene calls are TRBV6-5 and TRBJ1-3, with D unclear. Germline CDR1 is MNHEY and CDR2 is SVGAGI. Trimming pared 2 bases from V and 2 bases from J, leaving 10 bases between. This CDR3 has 15 amino acids.

The chain recombines TRBV27 with TRBJ2-2; tentative D call: TRBD2 (6 bases). V was clipped by 5 bases and J by 2 bases, with 12 bases between them. The CDR3 sequence is 15 residues long. Germline V gene data show CDR1 as MNHEY and CDR2 as SMNVEV (reference sequence). In DNA, the CDR3 is TGTGCCAGCAGTCCCGGGACTTCTAACACCGGGGAGCTGTTTTTT. Residues: CASSPGTSNTGELFF.

V and J are TRBV6-5 and TRBJ1-5, with 9 bases matching TRBD1. Trimming cost V 6 bases and J 2 bases; bases outside gene matches: 5. This CDR3 region has 15 residues. The germline V gene encodes CDR1 MNHEY and CDR2 SVGAGI. The CDR3 sequence is CASRTGGEGNQPQHF. The CDR3 nucleotides read TGTGCCAGCAGAACAGGGGGCGAAGGCAATCAGCCCCAGCATTTT.

This clone appeared a few times. In the same sample, other DNA sequences code for this CDR3. The chain is built from TRBV30 and TRBJ1-1, with unresolved D. This CDR3 spans 12 amino acids. Trimming removed 2 bases at V and 0 bases at J, with 4 bases between. Germline V gives CDR1 GTSNPN, CDR2 SVGIG (reference sequence). The CDR3 loop reads CAWSPVNTEAFF. The DNA of the CDR3 is TGTGCCTGGAGTCCTGTGAACACTGAAGCTTTCTTT.

This sequence joins TRBV6-6 and TRBJ1-1, with 7 bases matching TRBD1. This CDR3 region has 12 residues. V was clipped by 6 bases and J by 6 bases; unmatched bases: 4. CDR1 and CDR2 (germline): MNHNY, SVGAGI (reference sequence). In DNA, the CDR3 is TGTGCCAGCAGCAGAGGACAGGCTGAAGCTTTCTTT. Translation gives CASSRGQAEAFF.

The gene calls are TRBV4-2 and TRBJ2-7, with 9 bases fitting TRBD2. The V and J ends lost 0 bases and 4 bases, in that order; junction bases with no gene match: 13. CDR3 length: 18 amino acids. The germline V gene encodes CDR1 LGHNA and CDR2 YNFKEQ. The CDR3 nucleotides are TGTGCCAGCAGCCAAGATCTTCCAAGCGGGAGGTTCCTGTACGAGCAGTACTTC. It translates to CASSQDLPSGRFLYEQYF.

The chain couples TRBV18 to TRBJ2-1; 12 positions match TRBD2. Trimming took 2 bases from V and 6 from J; bases not matched to a gene: 8. The CDR3 loop spans 17 amino acids. Germline loops: CDR1 KGHSH, CDR2 LQKENI. The CDR3 coding sequence is TGTGCCAGCTCACCATTATCCGGACTAGCGGGACTCAATGAGCAGTTCTTC. This encodes CASSPLSGLAGLNEQFF.

For the CDR3, the DNA is TGTGCCAGCTCACCACCGTCCAGGGTTGCTTTCTTT. As protein: CASSPPSRVAFF. This chain uses TRBV18 with TRBJ1-1; D might be TRBD1 (5 bases). Trimming cost V 0 bases and J 11 bases, with 10 bases left between them. The CDR3 extends over 12 amino acids. Germline V lookup: CDR1 KGHSH, CDR2 LQKENI.

This chain connects TRBV4-3 to TRBJ2-7; D not resolved. The CDR3 totals 12 residues. V was pared by 1 base and J by 3 bases, with 4 bases between. CDR1 and CDR2 (germline): LGHNA, YSLEER. The CDR3 is CASSQVGYEQYF. DNA for the CDR3: TGCGCCAGCAGCCAAGTGGGCTACGAGCAGTACTTC.

V is TRBV2 and J is TRBJ2-7; D may match TRBD1 or TRBD2 (6 bases each). V dropped 6 bases and J dropped 6 bases, with 24 bases sitting between them. CDR1 is SNHLY and CDR2 is FYNNEI in the germline V gene. The CDR3 extends over 16 amino acids. In DNA, the CDR3 is TGTGCCAGCAGCGTAGCCGGAGGGGGGACATCGGGCGAGCAGTACTTC. This encodes CASSVAGGGTSGEQYF.

The V call is TRBV7-2, the J call TRBJ1-5; 7 bases align to TRBD1. This CDR3 is 14 amino acids long. Looked up from germline, CDR1 is SGHTA and CDR2 is FQGNSA. With 5 bases clipped from V and 12 bases from J, the junction kept 13 bases outside the gene matches. CDR3 region: CASSTDRDSIGQHF. The CDR3 nucleotides are TGTGCCAGCAGCACAGACAGGGACTCAATTGGCCAGCATTTT.

The chain employs TRBV18 and TRBJ2-7; D remains unclear. V was clipped by 3 bases and J by 3 bases, with 9 bases between them. The length of the CDR3 is 13 residues. CDR1 is KGHSH, CDR2 LQKENI, per germline. CDR3 coding DNA: TGTGCCAGCTCACCGGCAAGTGTCTACGAGCAGTACTTC. It is translated as CASSPASVYEQYF.

Concerning this clone itself: The identical CDR3 is also encoded by other nucleotide sequences in the sample. As DNA, the CDR3 is TGTGCCAGCAGCCTCGGGGCGGGAGAGACCTACGAGCAGTACTTC. Encoded protein: CASSLGAGETYEQYF. The gene calls are TRBV28 and TRBJ2-7; 7 bases are a match to TRBD2. The CDR3 is 15 residues long. Germline CDR1 is MDHEN and CDR2 is SYDVKM. Trimming at V came to 6 bases and at J to 2 bases, leaving 10 bases not matched to a gene.

The rearrangement uses TRBV27 and TRBJ2-7; the match to TRBD2 covers 12 bases. Trimming cost V 1 base and J 3 bases; bases outside gene matches: 4. This CDR3 contains 16 residues. Germline V gene data show CDR1 as MNHEY and CDR2 as SMNVEV (reference sequence). The DNA for the CDR3 is TGTGCCAGCAGTTTATGGACTAGCGGGATGTTCTACGAGCAGTACTTC. This sequence encodes CASSLWTSGMFYEQYF.